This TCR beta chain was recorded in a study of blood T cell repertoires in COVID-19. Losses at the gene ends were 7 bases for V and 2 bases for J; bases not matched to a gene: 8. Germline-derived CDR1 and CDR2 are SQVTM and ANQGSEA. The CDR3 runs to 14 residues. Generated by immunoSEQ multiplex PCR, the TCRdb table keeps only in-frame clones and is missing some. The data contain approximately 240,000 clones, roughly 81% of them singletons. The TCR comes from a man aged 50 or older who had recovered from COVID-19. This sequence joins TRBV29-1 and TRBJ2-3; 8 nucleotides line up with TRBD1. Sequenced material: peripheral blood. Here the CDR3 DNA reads TGCAGCGGCGGACAGGGAATAGTCACAGATACGCAGTATTTT. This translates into CSGGQGIVTDTQYF.